This TCR beta chain was captured by sequencing in a study of T cell responses to AZD1222 COVID-19 vaccine. Study results and limitations: The repertoires were collected only after the peak T cell response.

This CDR3 is built from 14 residues. The ends were cut back, 1 base at V and 0 bases at J, with 9 bases in the middle. Germline V gene sequence: CDR1 GTSNPN, CDR2 SVGIG (reference sequence). Sequencing was performed with immunoSEQ multiplex PCR; in TCRdb, only in-frame clones are kept and a portion is missing. The repertoire has under 150,000 clones, roughly 90% of them found once; the top ten carry 3.1%. About this clone itself: Its antigen is undetermined.

The source of this sequence is an adult in good health. Sequencing was performed on peripheral blood, taken on day 0 of AZD1222 vaccination. This chain connects TRBV30 to TRBJ1-1; a possible D gene is TRBD1 (6 bases). The CDR3 region is CAWSDQGMNTEAFF. CDR3 coding DNA: TGTGCCTGGAGTGACCAGGGGATGAACACTGAAGCTTTCTTT.